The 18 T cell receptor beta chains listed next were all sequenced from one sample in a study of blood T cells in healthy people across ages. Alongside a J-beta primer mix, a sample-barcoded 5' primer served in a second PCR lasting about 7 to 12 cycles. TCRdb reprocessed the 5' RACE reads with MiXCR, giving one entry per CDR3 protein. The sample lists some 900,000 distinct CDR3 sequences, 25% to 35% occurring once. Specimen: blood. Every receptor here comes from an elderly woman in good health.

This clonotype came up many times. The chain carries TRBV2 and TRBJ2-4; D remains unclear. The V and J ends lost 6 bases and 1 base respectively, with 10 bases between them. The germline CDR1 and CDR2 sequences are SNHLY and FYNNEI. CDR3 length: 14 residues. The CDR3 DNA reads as TGTGCCAGCAGGGGTGGTGGGGCCAAAAACATTCAGTACTTC. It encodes CASRGGGAKNIQYF.

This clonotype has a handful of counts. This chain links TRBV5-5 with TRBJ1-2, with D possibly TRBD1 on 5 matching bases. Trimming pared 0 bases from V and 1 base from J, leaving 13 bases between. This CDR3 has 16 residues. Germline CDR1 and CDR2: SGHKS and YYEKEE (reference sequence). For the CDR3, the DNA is TGTGCCAGCAGCTTGGGGCAGGGAGACTTTAACTATGGCTACACCTTC. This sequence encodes CASSLGQGDFNYGYTF.

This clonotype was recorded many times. The CDR3 reads CASSSGRGSNQPQHF. In nucleotides, the CDR3 is TGTGCCAGCAGCTCAGGCAGGGGGAGCAATCAGCCCCAGCATTTT. The rearrangement joins TRBV7-2 to TRBJ1-5; 7 positions match TRBD1. V lost 4 bases to trimming and J lost 1 base; unmatched junction nucleotides: 4. Germline loops: CDR1 SGHTA, CDR2 FQGNSA. The CDR3 contains 15 residues.

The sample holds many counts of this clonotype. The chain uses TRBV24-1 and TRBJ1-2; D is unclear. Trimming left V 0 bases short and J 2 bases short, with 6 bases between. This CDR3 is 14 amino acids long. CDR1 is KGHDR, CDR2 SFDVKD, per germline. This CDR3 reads CATSDLGRNYGYTF. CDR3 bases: TGTGCCACCAGTGATTTGGGCCGGAACTATGGCTACACCTTC.

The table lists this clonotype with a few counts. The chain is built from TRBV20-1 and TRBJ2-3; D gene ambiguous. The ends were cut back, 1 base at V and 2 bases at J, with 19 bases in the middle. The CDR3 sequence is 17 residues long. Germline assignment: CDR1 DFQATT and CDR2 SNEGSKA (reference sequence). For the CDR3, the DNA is TGCAGTGCTAGAGGTATAGGGAAACGTATCAACACAGATACGCAGTATTTT. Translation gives CSARGIGKRINTDTQYF.

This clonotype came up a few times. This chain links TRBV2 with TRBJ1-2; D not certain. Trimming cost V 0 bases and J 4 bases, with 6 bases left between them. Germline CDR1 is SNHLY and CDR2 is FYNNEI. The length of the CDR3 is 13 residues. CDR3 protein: CASSEARVYGYTF. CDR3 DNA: TGTGCCAGCAGTGAAGCGCGGGTCTATGGCTACACCTTC.

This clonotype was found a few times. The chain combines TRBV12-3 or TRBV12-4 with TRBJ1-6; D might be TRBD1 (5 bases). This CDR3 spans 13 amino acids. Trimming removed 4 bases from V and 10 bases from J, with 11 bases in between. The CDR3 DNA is TGTGCCAGCAGTTCGCAGGGCCTCTCACCCCTCCACTTT. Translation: CASSSQGLSPLHF.

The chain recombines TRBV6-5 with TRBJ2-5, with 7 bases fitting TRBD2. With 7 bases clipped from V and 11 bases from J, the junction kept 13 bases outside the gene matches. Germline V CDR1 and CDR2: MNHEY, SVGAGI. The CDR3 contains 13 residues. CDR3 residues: CASNSGLRGEQYF. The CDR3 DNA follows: TGTGCCAGCAATTCGGGACTACGGGGTGAGCAGTACTTC.

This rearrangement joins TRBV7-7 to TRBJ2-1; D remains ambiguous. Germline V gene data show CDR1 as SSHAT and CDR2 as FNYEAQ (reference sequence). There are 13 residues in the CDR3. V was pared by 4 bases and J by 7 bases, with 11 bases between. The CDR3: CASSSTYLNEQFF. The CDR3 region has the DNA TGTGCCAGCAGCTCAACCTACCTGAATGAGCAGTTCTTC.

The CDR3 bases are TGTGCCAGCAGCCCAGGGGGGTACACCGGGGAGCTGTTTTTT. Translated: CASSPGGYTGELFF. This chain uses TRBV3-1 with TRBJ2-2; weak D call: TRBD1 (7 bases). The germline V gene encodes CDR1 LGHDT and CDR2 YNNKEL (reference sequence). The CDR3 runs to 14 residues. Trimming stripped 4 bases from V and 3 bases from J, with 9 bases between.

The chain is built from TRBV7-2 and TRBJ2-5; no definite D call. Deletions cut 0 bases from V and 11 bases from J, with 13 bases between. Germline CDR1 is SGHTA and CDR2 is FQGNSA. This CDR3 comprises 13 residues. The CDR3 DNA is TGTGCCAGCAGCTTAGCGGACCCCCTGGAGCAGTACTTC. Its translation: CASSLADPLEQYF.

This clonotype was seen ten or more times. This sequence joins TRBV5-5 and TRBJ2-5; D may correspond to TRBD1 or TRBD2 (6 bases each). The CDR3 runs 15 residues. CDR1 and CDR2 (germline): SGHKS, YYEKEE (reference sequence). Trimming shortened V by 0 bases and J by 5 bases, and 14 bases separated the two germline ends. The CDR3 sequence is CASSLDGGSGETQYF. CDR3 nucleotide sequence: TGTGCCAGCAGCTTGGACGGGGGCAGCGGGGAGACCCAGTACTTC.

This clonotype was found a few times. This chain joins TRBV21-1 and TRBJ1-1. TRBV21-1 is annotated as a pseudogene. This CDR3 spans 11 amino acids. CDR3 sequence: CASSKGTEAFF. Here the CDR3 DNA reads TGTGCCAGCAGCAAGGGAACTGAAGCTTTCTTT.

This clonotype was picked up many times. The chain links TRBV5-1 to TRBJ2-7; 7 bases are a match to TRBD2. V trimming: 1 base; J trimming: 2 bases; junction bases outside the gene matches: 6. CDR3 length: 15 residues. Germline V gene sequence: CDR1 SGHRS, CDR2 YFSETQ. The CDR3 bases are TGCGCCAGCAGCTTGTCGGCTAGCGGACCCTACGAGCAGTACTTC. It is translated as CASSLSASGPYEQYF.

The CDR3 DNA follows: TGTGCCAGCTCGCGTAAAGAGACCCAGTTCTTC. Its translation: CASSRKETQFF. The rearrangement links TRBV18 to TRBJ2-1; the D is unclear. There are 11 residues in the CDR3. Germline V gene lookup returns CDR1 KGHSH and CDR2 LQKENI. V lost 6 bases and J lost 13, with 13 bases in between.

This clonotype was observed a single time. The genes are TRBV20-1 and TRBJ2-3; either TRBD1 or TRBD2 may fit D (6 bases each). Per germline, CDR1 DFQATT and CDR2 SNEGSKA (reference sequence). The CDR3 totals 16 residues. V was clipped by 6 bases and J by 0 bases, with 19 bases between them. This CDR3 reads CSAPPRGGISTDTQYF. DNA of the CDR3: TGCAGTGCCCCACCCCGAGGGGGGATTAGCACAGATACGCAGTATTTT.

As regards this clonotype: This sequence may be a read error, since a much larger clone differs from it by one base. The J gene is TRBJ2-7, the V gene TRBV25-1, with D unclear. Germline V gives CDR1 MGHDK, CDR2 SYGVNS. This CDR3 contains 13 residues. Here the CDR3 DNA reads TGTGCCAGCAGTGAATATGGGCTCTACGAGCACTACTTC. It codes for CASSEYGLYEHYF.

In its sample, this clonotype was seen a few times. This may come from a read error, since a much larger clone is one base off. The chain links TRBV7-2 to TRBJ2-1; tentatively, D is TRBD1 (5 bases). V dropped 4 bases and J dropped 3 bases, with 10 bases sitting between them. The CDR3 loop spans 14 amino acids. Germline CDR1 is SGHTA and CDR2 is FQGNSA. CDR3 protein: CASSSSRDYNEQFF. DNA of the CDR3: TGTGCCAGCAGCTCGAGCAGGGACTACAATGAGCAGTTCTTC. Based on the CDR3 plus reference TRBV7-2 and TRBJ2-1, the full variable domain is GAGVSQSPSNKVTEKGKDVELRCDPISGHTALYWYRQSLGQGLEFLIYFQGNSAPDKSGLPSDRFSAERTGGSVSTLTIQRTQQEDSAVYLCASSSSRDYNEQFFGPGTRLTVL.